A single sample gave rise to the 14 T cell receptor beta chains below, sequenced in a study of T cells in Graves' hyperthyroidism and ophthalmopathy. Template material for amplifying TCR beta CDR3 regions consisted of RNA transcripts. HTBI primers were the set used in a first-round RT-PCR of the TCR CDR3. Each CDR3 protein gets one entry after TCRdb re-called the multiplex PCR reads with MiXCR. The data contain 600,000 to 750,000 distinct CDR3 sequences, around 15% of them singletons. The sample comprised blood. These receptors all come from a man aged 50-59 years with Graves' hyperthyroidism.

This clonotype was seen a handful of times. The chain uses TRBV6-2 or TRBV6-3 and TRBJ2-1, with D unclear. This CDR3 spans 11 amino acids. Germline CDR1 and CDR2: MNHEY and SVGEGT. The V end lost 2 bases, the J end lost 8 bases, and 4 bases lay between the germline ends. Written as DNA, the CDR3 is TGTGCCAGCAGTTACCCCCATGAGCAGTTCTTC. Its translation is CASSYPHEQFF.

V is TRBV20-1 and J is TRBJ2-2, with 8 bases that match TRBD1. This CDR3 spans 15 amino acids. The trim removed 5 bases at V and 4 bases at J, leaving 9 bases unmatched. Germline V lookup: CDR1 DFQATT, CDR2 SNEGSKA (reference sequence). CDR3 amino acids: CSARPGQVATGELFF. The DNA for the CDR3 is TGCAGTGCTCGTCCGGGACAGGTCGCCACCGGGGAGCTGTTTTTT.

The chain couples TRBV18 to TRBJ1-6; D not resolved. Germline values: CDR1 KGHSH, CDR2 LQKENI. There are 15 residues in the CDR3. V lost 4 bases and J lost 9, with 16 bases in between. CDR3 DNA sequence: TGTGCCAGCTCACATCCCGGCACCTCTGGTTCACCCCTCCACTTT. Translated: CASSHPGTSGSPLHF.

The chain combines TRBV4-3 with TRBJ1-1; 9 positions match TRBD1. The CDR3 runs 13 residues. J lost 4 bases, V lost 5 bases, and 2 bases had no gene match. Germline V gene sequence: CDR1 LGHNA, CDR2 YSLEER. The CDR3 sequence: CASSNRGPTEAFF. The CDR3 DNA reads TGCGCCAGCAGCAACAGGGGGCCCACTGAAGCTTTCTTT.

This clonotype came up many times. The J gene is TRBJ2-7, the V gene TRBV7-2; D is undetermined. CDR3 length equals 14 residues. The ends were cut back, 5 bases at V and 4 bases at J, with 15 bases in the middle. In germline, CDR1 is SGHTA, CDR2 FQGNSA. In nucleotides, the CDR3 is TGTGCCAGCAGCACGGGTATCCCCTTTTACGAGCAGTACTTC. It encodes CASSTGIPFYEQYF.

At least ten counts were recorded for this clonotype. The chain links TRBV11-1 to TRBJ2-1; 8 bases fit TRBD1. There are 16 residues in the CDR3. CDR1 is SGHAT and CDR2 is FQDESV in the germline V gene (reference sequence). Germline trimming cut 3 bases from V and 7 bases from J; bases unmatched to any gene: 11. This CDR3 reads CASSLIRPQGANEQFF. CDR3 sequence (DNA): TGTGCCAGCAGCTTGATAAGACCTCAGGGGGCTAATGAGCAGTTCTTC.

This clonotype appeared many times. The chain recombines TRBV2 with TRBJ1-1, with D unclear. Germline CDR1 is SNHLY and CDR2 is FYNNEI. V lost 6 bases, J lost 3 bases, and 14 bases lay in between. The CDR3 is 14 residues long. The CDR3 reads CASRYGEGDTEAFF. The CDR3 DNA reads as TGTGCCAGCAGATATGGAGAGGGAGACACTGAAGCTTTCTTT.

This clonotype turned up a few times. This sequence joins TRBV29-1 and TRBJ2-5; possibly TRBD1 for D (6 bases). The CDR3 is 13 amino acids. V was shortened by 1 base and J by 6 bases, with 12 bases between the two germline ends. CDR1 SQVTM and CDR2 ANQGSEA come from the germline V gene. CDR3 bases: TGCAGCGTTGAAGGACAGGTTGTTCAGACCCAGTACTTC. Its translation: CSVEGQVVQTQYF.

This clonotype was observed many times. J is TRBJ2-1 and V is TRBV24-1; D is undetermined. Germline V gives CDR1 KGHDR, CDR2 SFDVKD. The V and J ends lost 3 bases and 0 bases respectively, with 8 bases between them. The CDR3 loop spans 15 amino acids. The CDR3 loop is CATSDAWGSYNEQFF. CDR3 sequence (DNA): TGTGCCACCAGTGATGCTTGGGGCTCCTACAATGAGCAGTTCTTC.

The genes are TRBV28 and TRBJ1-4, with 9 bases fitting TRBD1. CDR1 and CDR2 (germline): MDHEN, SYDVKM. The CDR3 spans 15 residues. V lost 6 bases to trimming and J lost 4 bases; unmatched junction nucleotides: 6. The CDR3 DNA is TGTGCCAGCAGCCCGGGACAGGGCTTTAATGAAAAACTGTTTTTT. Translated: CASSPGQGFNEKLFF.

This clonotype was seen at least ten times. This rearrangement joins TRBV12-3 or TRBV12-4 to TRBJ2-5, with no clear D. V shed 2 bases and J shed 0 bases, with 4 bases lying between them. The CDR3 has 13 residues. The DNA of the CDR3 is TGTGCCAGCAGTTTAATGGACCAAGAGACCCAGTACTTC. Protein sequence: CASSLMDQETQYF.

Concerning this clonotype itself: A much larger clone is a single base away; this may be a read error. The CDR3 is CASSPNPSAGKYPYEQYF. Written as DNA, the CDR3 is TGTGCCAGCAGTCCAAACCCCTCCGCAGGAAAATATCCCTACGAGCAGTACTTC. The rearrangement links TRBV28 to TRBJ2-7; D gene unclear. The germline gives CDR1 MDHEN, CDR2 SYDVKM. Trimming took 5 bases from V and 2 from J, leaving 25 bases between them. CDR3 size: 18 residues.

In its sample, this clonotype was seen many times. V usage is TRBV12-3 or TRBV12-4 and J usage is TRBJ1-1, with D possibly being TRBD1 (5 bases). V gave up 3 bases and J gave up 4 bases, with 18 bases separating them. This CDR3 spans 16 amino acids. CDR3 in amino acids: CASSFGDRRLATEAFF. The DNA of the CDR3 is TGTGCCAGCAGTTTTGGGGACCGACGGTTGGCCACTGAAGCTTTCTTT.

This clonotype came up many times. This rearrangement joins TRBV28 to TRBJ2-1; 11 nucleotides match TRBD2. V shed 10 bases and J 6 bases; nucleotides not matched to a gene: 11. CDR1 and CDR2 (germline): MDHEN, SYDVKM. The CDR3 is 15 amino acids. CDR3 amino acids: CATDTSGREGNEQFF. CDR3 DNA sequence: TGTGCCACCGACACTAGCGGGAGAGAAGGCAATGAGCAGTTCTTC.